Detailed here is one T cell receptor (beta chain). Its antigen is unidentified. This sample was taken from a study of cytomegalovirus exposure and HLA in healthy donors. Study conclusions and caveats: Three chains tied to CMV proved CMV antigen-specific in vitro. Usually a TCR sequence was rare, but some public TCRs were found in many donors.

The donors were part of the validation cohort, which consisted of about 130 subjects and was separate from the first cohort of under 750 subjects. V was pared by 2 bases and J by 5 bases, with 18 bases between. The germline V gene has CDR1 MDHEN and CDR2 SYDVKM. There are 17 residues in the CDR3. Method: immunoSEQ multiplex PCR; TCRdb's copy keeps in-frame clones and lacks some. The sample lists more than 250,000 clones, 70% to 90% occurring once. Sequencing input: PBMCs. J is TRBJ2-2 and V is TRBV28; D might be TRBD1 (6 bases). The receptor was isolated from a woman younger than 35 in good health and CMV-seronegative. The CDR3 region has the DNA TGTGCCAGCAGTTTACCGTCCAGGGGACCTCTGACCGGGGAGCTGTTTTTT. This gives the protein CASSLPSRGPLTGELFF.